One and the same sample provided the 20 T cell receptor beta chains below, sequenced in a study of T-cell memory formation after mild COVID-19. TCRdb used MiXCR to reprocess the 5' RACE reads, holding one entry per CDR3 protein. The sample gives about 250,000 distinct CDR3 sequences, around 15% of which show up once; roughly 3.6% is in the top ten. Sequencing was carried out using PBMCs or a T cell subset sorted from them (not recorded which). The receptors originated from a man aged 18 to 35 who had mild COVID-19 (a few samples of this study predate the infection). Cell type and time point are not known.

The chain combines TRBV9 with TRBJ2-1; 9 bases fit TRBD2. Germline V lookup: CDR1 SGDLS, CDR2 YYNGEE. The CDR3 is 15 amino acids. V lost 3 bases, J lost 5 bases, and 6 bases stayed unmatched. CDR3 nucleotide sequence: TGTGCCAGCAGCGCCGCGGGGGGGCGGAACAATGAGCAGTTCTTC. It encodes CASSAAGGRNNEQFF.

The genes are TRBV5-1 and TRBJ1-4, with 10 bases that match TRBD1. Germline V gives CDR1 SGHRS, CDR2 YFSETQ. The CDR3 has 16 amino acids. The J segment lost 1 base and the V segment lost 2 bases, leaving 2 bases of the junction unmatched. The CDR3 region is CASSFGQGVTNEKLFF. The CDR3 region has the DNA TGCGCCAGCAGCTTTGGACAGGGGGTAACTAATGAAAAACTGTTTTTT.

The rearrangement joins TRBV7-6 to TRBJ1-1; perhaps TRBD1 as D (5 bases). The germline V gene encodes CDR1 SGHVS and CDR2 FNYEAQ. The V end lost 6 bases, the J end lost 1 base, and 15 bases lay between the germline ends. This CDR3 has 15 amino acids. The CDR3 coding sequence is TGTGCCAGCAGGGAGTTTCAAGGGGAGAACACTGAAGCTTTCTTT. Residues: CASREFQGENTEAFF.

This clonotype was counted between two and nine times. This rearrangement joins TRBV5-1 to TRBJ2-5; 7 positions agree with TRBD2. Germline V lookup: CDR1 SGHRS, CDR2 YFSETQ. Unmatched junction bases numbered 5, after V lost 2 bases and J lost 1 base. The CDR3 loop spans 15 amino acids. CDR3 sequence reads: CASSFGGGGQETQYF. CDR3 coding DNA: TGCGCCAGCAGCTTCGGCGGGGGAGGCCAAGAGACCCAGTACTTC.

Only a few counts were recorded for this clonotype. The genes are TRBV14 and TRBJ1-2; 9 bases are a match to TRBD1. Germline CDR1 SGHDN, CDR2 FVKESK. The CDR3 spans 13 residues. V was pared by 3 bases and J by 7 bases, with 3 bases of the junction left unmatched. The CDR3 DNA sequence: TGTGCCAGCAGCCACCGGGACAGGGCTGGCTACACCTTC. This gives the protein CASSHRDRAGYTF.

The rearrangement joins TRBV5-6 to TRBJ1-6; 12 bases fit TRBD1. The CDR3 length is 16 residues. V was clipped by 3 bases and J by 10 bases; unmatched bases: 8. Per germline, CDR1 SGHDT and CDR2 YYEEEE. DNA for the CDR3: TGTGCCAGCAGCTCGTCTACCGGGACAGGGGGCTCACCCCTCCACTTT. Protein: CASSSSTGTGGSPLHF.

This clonotype was recorded once. This chain connects TRBV10-3 to TRBJ1-5; D is possibly TRBD1 (6 bases). Germline V gene sequence: CDR1 ENHRY, CDR2 SYGVKD. V was shortened by 0 bases and J by 0 bases, with 6 bases between the two germline ends. CDR3 length: 15 residues. The CDR3 loop is CAISESGHSNQPQHF. CDR3 sequence (DNA): TGTGCCATCAGTGAGTCGGGACATAGCAATCAGCCCCAGCATTTT.

The CDR3: CASNEGSDTQYF. CDR3 coding DNA: TGTGCCAGCAATGAGGGGTCGGATACGCAGTATTTT. This chain uses TRBV28 with TRBJ2-3, with D possibly being TRBD1 or TRBD2 (5 bases each). Germline CDR1 is MDHEN and CDR2 is SYDVKM. The CDR3 consists of 12 residues. V was cut by 7 bases and J by 6 bases, with 11 bases left in between.

The chain couples TRBV5-6 to TRBJ2-7; 9 bases align to TRBD1. Per the germline V gene, CDR1 is SGHDT and CDR2 is YYEEEE. This CDR3 is built from 13 residues. Unmatched junction bases numbered 3, after V lost 5 bases and J lost 3 bases. As DNA, the CDR3 is TGTGCCAGCAGTCTGACAGGGGGCTACGAGCAGTACGTC. As protein: CASSLTGGYEQYV.

This clonotype was counted between two and nine times. The chain carries TRBV18 and TRBJ2-5, with TRBD2 matching over 12 bases. V dropped 1 base and J dropped 5; count of bases not matched to a gene: 5. This CDR3 has 16 residues. CDR1 and CDR2 from the germline V gene are KGHSH and LQKENI. CDR3 coding DNA: TGTGCCAGCTCACCACGAACCGGGACTAGCGGGGAGACCCAGTACTTC. Amino acids: CASSPRTGTSGETQYF.

V gene TRBV5-1 combines with J gene TRBJ1-1; 10 nucleotides agree with TRBD1. CDR1 is SGHRS, CDR2 YFSETQ, per germline. Germline trimming cut 4 bases from V and 1 base from J; bases unmatched to any gene: 4. The CDR3 is 15 residues long. In nucleotides, the CDR3 is TGCGCCAGCAGCCAAAGACAGGGGGCGAACACTGAAGCTTTCTTT. Its translation: CASSQRQGANTEAFF.

Only a few counts were recorded for this clonotype. The chain links TRBV7-8 to TRBJ2-4, with 8 bases that match TRBD1. Germline V lookup: CDR1 SGHVS, CDR2 FQNEAQ. The CDR3 is 16 amino acids. V lost 4 bases to trimming and J lost 1 base; unmatched junction nucleotides: 6. CDR3 loop: CASSSGGDPAKNIQYF. The DNA of the CDR3 is TGTGCCAGCAGCTCAGGGGGCGACCCTGCCAAAAACATTCAGTACTTC.

This clonotype turned up a few times. The rearrangement joins TRBV5-1 to TRBJ2-5; D assignment may be TRBD1 or TRBD2 (5 bases each). The CDR3 extends over 13 amino acids. Germline V gene data show CDR1 as SGHRS and CDR2 as YFSETQ. Deletions cut 4 bases from V and 3 bases from J, with 10 bases between. The chain's CDR3 is CASSTGREETQYF. The CDR3 nucleotides read TGCGCCAGCAGCACGGGGCGGGAAGAGACCCAGTACTTC.

The chain carries TRBV14 and TRBJ1-2; D unclear. V lost 4 bases to trimming and J lost 6 bases, with 12 bases between them. This CDR3 has 13 amino acids. Germline assignment: CDR1 SGHDN and CDR2 FVKESK. Here the CDR3 DNA reads TGTGCCAGCAGCCCCTCCTTTAATCATGGCTACACCTTC. Protein sequence: CASSPSFNHGYTF.

This clonotype showed up just a few times. The J gene is TRBJ1-6, the V gene TRBV7-9; TRBD1 is a possible D gene (5 bases). CDR1 is SEHNR, CDR2 FQNEAQ, per germline (reference sequence). The CDR3 has 14 amino acids. V lost 5 bases to trimming and J lost 10 bases, with 15 bases between them. DNA for the CDR3: TGTGCCAGCAGCCCGGTCCAGGGAACCTCACCCCTCCACTTT. It encodes CASSPVQGTSPLHF. The full variable domain, in which reference TRBV7-9 and TRBJ1-6 provide the parts outside the CDR3, is DTGVSQNPRHKITKRGQNVTFRCDPISEHNRLYWYRQTLGQGPEFLTYFQNEAQLEKSRLLSDRFSAERPKGSFSTLEIQRTEQGDSAMYLCASSPVQGTSPLHFGNGTRLTVT.

The chain joins TRBV14 to TRBJ2-2; D call uncertain. From germline, CDR1 is SGHDN and CDR2 FVKESK. The V end was cut by 3 bases, the J end by 1 base, with 15 bases between. The CDR3 loop spans 17 amino acids. The CDR3 sequence: CASSHFYSDLNTGELFF. The DNA for the CDR3 is TGTGCCAGCAGCCATTTTTACTCCGATCTGAACACCGGGGAGCTGTTTTTT.

The DNA of the CDR3 is TGTGCCAGCAGCCCCGGGGGAGCGGGGGTCCGGGAAGAGACCCAGTACTTC. Translating gives CASSPGGAGVREETQYF. This sequence joins TRBV7-8 and TRBJ2-5; the match to TRBD2 covers 8 bases. This CDR3 comprises 17 residues. J was trimmed by 3 bases and V by 5 bases; bases with no gene match: 14. In germline, CDR1 is SGHVS, CDR2 FQNEAQ.

The V call is TRBV28, the J call TRBJ2-4, with TRBD2 matching over 15 bases. V lost 5 bases to trimming and J lost 1 base; unmatched junction nucleotides: 9. From germline, CDR1 is MDHEN and CDR2 SYDVKM. The CDR3 is 19 amino acids. Here the CDR3 DNA reads TGTGCCAGCAGTCTCCGGACTAGCGGGGGGGCAGAGGCCAAAAACATTCAGTACTTC. The encoded protein is CASSLRTSGGAEAKNIQYF.

This chain links TRBV5-1 with TRBJ2-3; 7 nucleotides agree with TRBD1. Germline V lookup: CDR1 SGHRS, CDR2 YFSETQ. J was trimmed by 2 bases and V by 4 bases; bases with no gene match: 4. The length of the CDR3 is 14 residues. CDR3 sequence: CASSNGQVTDTQYF. The CDR3 DNA is TGCGCCAGCAGCAACGGACAGGTCACAGATACGCAGTATTTT.

CDR3 loop: CASSQVRGTLGEYEQYF. The DNA for the CDR3 is TGTGCCAGCAGCCAAGTAAGAGGGACTCTGGGCGAATACGAGCAGTACTTC. The rearrangement links TRBV3-1 to TRBJ2-7, with a possible D match to TRBD2 (6 bases). Trimming shortened V by 1 base and J by 4 bases, and 20 bases separated the two germline ends. CDR3 size: 17 residues. Germline V gene sequence: CDR1 LGHDT, CDR2 YNNKEL (reference sequence).